Listed below are T cell receptor beta chains from one sample, sequenced in a study of blood T cells in healthy people across ages. TCRdb fed the 5' RACE reads into MiXCR, producing one record per CDR3 protein. The table shows more than 750,000 distinct CDR3 sequences, with roughly 28% occurring only once. This same sample was also part of a study on T cells of mothers and their children.

Material for sequencing was blood. These receptor sequences come from a woman in her thirties or forties in good health. Both conserved end residues are part of each CDR3. Each record gives: J gene, D gene, V gene, clone size, CDR3 DNA, CDR3 protein. The D gene is left open where the match is weak. Part of the rows lack a size; the others show once, few, many or a class for expanded clones.

TRBJ1-5 - TRBV28 - TGTGCCAGCAGTCTATTCGCGGGGGTCCAGCATTTT CASSLFAGVQHF
TRBJ1-6 - TRBV5-1 - TGCGCCAGCAGCTTGGAACAGATCTCCTATAATTCACCCCTCCACTTT CASSLEQISYNSPLHF
TRBJ1-6 - TRBV5-5 - TGTGCCAGCAGTTCGGTTGTCTCACCCCTCCACTTT CASSSVVSPLHF
TRBJ1-1 - TRBV5-1 - TGCGCCAGCAGCCCCCGGATGGGGAAGGTGGACACTGAAGCTTTCTTT CASSPRMGKVDTEAFF
TRBJ2-7 TRBD2 TRBV28 - TGTGCCAGCAGTGCCCTGACTAGCGGGGGGCCCTCCTACGAGCAGTACTTC CASSALTSGGPSYEQYF
TRBJ2-5 TRBD1 TRBV19 - TGTGCCGGTAGTGTACCGGGACAGGCCTCCTACGAGCAGGACTTC CAGSVPGQASYEQDF
TRBJ2-5 TRBD1 TRBV11-3 - TGTGCCAGCAGCCGTATTGAGAGCTGGGACAGGGGCCAAGAGACCCAGTACTTC CASSRIESWDRGQETQYF
TRBJ1-4 - TRBV4-1 - TGCGCCAGCAGCCAAGCGAGGACACTCCCCGGCCGTGAAAAACTGTTTTTT CASSQARTLPGREKLFF
TRBJ2-3 TRBD1 TRBV7-3 - TGTGCCAGCAGCTTAAGCCCCAGGGGGCTGACGGATACGCAGTATTTT CASSLSPRGLTDTQYF
TRBJ2-1 - TRBV20-1 once TGCAGTGCTAGCCCCCACTCCTACAATGAGCAGTTCTTC CSASPHSYNEQFF
TRBJ1-4 - TRBV2 - TGTGCCAGCAGGCAACATCTACCTCTGGGTGAAAAACTGTTTTTT CASRQHLPLGEKLFF